The next 6 T cell receptor beta chains were all read from a single sample in a study of blood T cell repertoires in COVID-19 (TCRdb year 2020). The method was the immunoSEQ multiplex PCR assay. TCRdb provides this immuneACCESS table in a form limited to in-frame rearrangements. Some clones are lacking; in checked studies, under half of them reflect an unresolved V gene, and why the rest are absent is not known. The sample table shows some 270,000 clones, and around 86% are seen once. The leading ten clones occupy about 8.8% of the sample. Sequencing was done on a sample of peripheral blood. The receptors come from a man in his forties with active or convalescent COVID-19.

The V gene is TRBV6-1, the J gene TRBJ1-5; unclear D gene. This CDR3 is built from 14 residues. CDR1 and CDR2 (germline): MNHNS, SASEGT. V was clipped by 3 bases and J by 0 bases, with 6 bases between them. The chain's CDR3 is CASSDFGSNQPQHF. The CDR3 nucleotides are TGTGCCAGCAGTGATTTCGGTAGCAATCAGCCCCAGCATTTT.

V is TRBV9 and J is TRBJ2-1; D gene unclear. The V end lost 3 bases, the J end lost 6 bases, and 10 bases lay between the germline ends. This CDR3 has 13 residues. The germline V gene has CDR1 SGDLS and CDR2 YYNGEE. The CDR3 DNA reads TGTGCCAGCAGCGCCAGTCCTAGCAATGAGCAGTTCTTC. It specifies CASSASPSNEQFF.

The chain uses TRBV19 and TRBJ1-3; maybe TRBD1 (6 bases). CDR3 length: 14 residues. Germline V gene data show CDR1 as LNHDA and CDR2 as SQIVND (reference sequence). V lost 9 bases and J 0 bases, leaving 12 bases between the germline ends. The CDR3 loop is CASLPDSSGNTIYF. The CDR3 DNA reads as TGTGCCAGCCTCCCGGACAGCTCTGGAAACACCATATATTTT.

The rearrangement joins TRBV27 to TRBJ1-6; D gene unclear. Trimming removed 0 bases at V and 14 bases at J, with 11 bases between. There are 13 residues in the CDR3. Germline V gene sequence: CDR1 MNHEY, CDR2 SMNVEV (reference sequence). The CDR3 DNA reads as TGTGCCAGCAGTTTATCGGAGGGTCTAGCCCTCCACTTT. This sequence encodes CASSLSEGLALHF.

The chain carries TRBV10-2 and TRBJ2-7; maybe TRBD2 (5 bases). Germline V gene data show CDR1 as WSHSY and CDR2 as SAAADI. V lost 0 bases and J 7 bases, leaving 10 bases between the germline ends. The CDR3 is made up of 13 amino acids. CDR3 DNA: TGCGCCAGCAGTGAGTCGCATGGCGGGGAGCAGTACTTC. This codes for CASSESHGGEQYF.

This clone was seen a handful of times. This chain uses TRBV7-6 with TRBJ2-7, with TRBD2 as a possible D gene (6 bases). The germline V gene has CDR1 SGHVS and CDR2 FNYEAQ. Trimming cost V 5 bases and J 0 bases, with 14 bases left between them. The length of the CDR3 is 15 residues. This chain's CDR3 is CASSGGNRSSYEQYF. CDR3 sequence (DNA): TGTGCCAGCAGCGGGGGGAACCGAAGCTCCTACGAGCAGTACTTC.